A single sample is the source of the 17 T cell receptor beta chains below, sequenced in a study of CD8 T cells in Susac syndrome. cDNA came from around 0.5 to 1 ug RNA primed by random hexamers. TCRdb re-called the immunoSEQ multiplex PCR reads with MiXCR, one entry per CDR3 protein. The top ten clones hold around 0.49% of a sample with about 52,000 distinct CDR3 sequences, 90% to 95% of them seen once. The sample taken for sequencing was CD8+ T cells from PBMCs. Receptors originate from a human donor with multiple sclerosis.

The chain has TRBV4-3 and TRBJ2-7; the D gene could be TRBD1 or TRBD2 (5 bases each). Germline values: CDR1 LGHNA, CDR2 YSLEER. V was trimmed by 2 bases and J by 4 bases, leaving 15 bases between them. The CDR3 extends over 15 amino acids. CDR3 coding DNA: TGCGCCAGCAGCCAATATCGGGGTCAGGGATACGAGCAGTACTTC. It specifies CASSQYRGQGYEQYF.

This sequence joins TRBV5-6 and TRBJ2-1, with D perhaps matching TRBD2 (5 bases). The CDR3 has 13 amino acids. Trimming stripped 2 bases from V and 7 bases from J, with 10 bases between. Per germline, CDR1 SGHDT and CDR2 YYEEEE. The CDR3: CASSFIPGNEQFF. CDR3 coding DNA: TGTGCCAGCAGCTTCATTCCGGGGAATGAGCAGTTCTTC.

The gene calls are TRBV7-9 and TRBJ2-7; D is uncertain. Germline V lookup: CDR1 SEHNR, CDR2 FQNEAQ (reference sequence). This CDR3 has 14 amino acids. The V and J ends lost 5 bases and 2 bases respectively, with 13 bases between them. CDR3 nucleotide sequence: TGTGCCAGCAGCCCCCAGAGTTCTCCCTACGAGCAGTACTTC. Translation gives CASSPQSSPYEQYF. Variable domain in full (rest from reference TRBV7-9 and TRBJ2-7): DTGVSQNPRHKITKRGQNVTFRCDPISEHNRLYWYRQTLGQGPEFLTYFQNEAQLEKSRLLSDRFSAERPKGSFSTLEIQRTEQGDSAMYLCASSPQSSPYEQYFGPGTRLTVT.

This CDR3 reads CASATVRSDQPQHF. As DNA, the CDR3 is TGTGCTAGTGCTACTGTTAGAAGTGATCAGCCCCAGCATTTT. The V call is TRBV12-5, the J call TRBJ1-5; no clear D gene. The germline V gene has CDR1 LGHNT and CDR2 FRNRAP. V was cut by 7 bases and J by 5 bases, with 15 bases left in between. The CDR3 contains 14 residues.

V gene TRBV2 combines with J gene TRBJ1-1, with unresolved D. Trimming shortened V by 7 bases and J by 10 bases, and 10 bases separated the two germline ends. Looked up from germline, CDR1 is SNHLY and CDR2 is FYNNEI. The CDR3 loop spans 10 amino acids. The chain's CDR3 is CASKELGAFF. CDR3 bases: TGTGCCAGCAAGGAGTTGGGAGCTTTCTTT. The full variable domain, in which reference TRBV2 and TRBJ1-1 provide the parts outside the CDR3, is EPEVTQTPSHQVTQMGQEVILRCVPISNHLYFYWYRQILGQKVEFLVSFYNNEISEKSEIFDDQFSVERPDGSNFTLKIRSTKLEDSAMYFCASKELGAFFGQGTRLTVV.

The J gene is TRBJ2-7, the V gene TRBV28; D is possibly TRBD1 (6 bases). V was trimmed by 5 bases and J by 4 bases, leaving 15 bases between them. Germline CDR1 and CDR2: MDHEN and SYDVKM. CDR3 length: 14 residues. For the CDR3, the DNA is TGTGCCAGCAGTCAACAGGGTGACAATTACGAGCAGTACTTC. This gives the protein CASSQQGDNYEQYF.

J is TRBJ2-7 and V is TRBV2, with 9 bases that match TRBD1. The germline V gene encodes CDR1 SNHLY and CDR2 FYNNEI. The CDR3 covers 14 residues. Germline trimming cut 7 bases from V and 5 bases from J; bases unmatched to any gene: 9. The CDR3 is CASIAIGTGHEQYF. CDR3 DNA sequence: TGTGCCAGCATTGCCATAGGGACAGGGCACGAGCAGTACTTC. Full variable domain (rest looked up from reference TRBV2 and TRBJ2-7): EPEVTQTPSHQVTQMGQEVILRCVPISNHLYFYWYRQILGQKVEFLVSFYNNEISEKSEIFDDQFSVERPDGSNFTLKIRSTKLEDSAMYFCASIAIGTGHEQYFGPGTRLTVT.

V is TRBV30 and J is TRBJ1-2; D remains unclear. The CDR3 has 12 residues. Per germline, CDR1 GTSNPN and CDR2 SVGIG (reference sequence). The ends were cut back, 5 bases at V and 6 bases at J, with 13 bases in the middle. As DNA, the CDR3 is TGTGCCTGGTCCCAGAGCAGCCATGGCTACACCTTC. Its translation: CAWSQSSHGYTF.

This clonotype was seen a few times. CDR3 amino acids: CASSPTESSYEQYF. CDR3 DNA: TGTGCCAGCAGCCCAACGGAGAGCTCCTACGAGCAGTACTTC. The gene calls are TRBV9 and TRBJ2-7; D unresolved. With 4 bases removed from V and 0 bases from J, the gap between germline ends came to 11 bases. Per the germline V gene, CDR1 is SGDLS and CDR2 is YYNGEE. The CDR3 runs to 14 residues.

The chain has TRBV11-1 and TRBJ1-1, with TRBD1 identical over 8 bases. The CDR3 runs 15 residues. From germline, CDR1 is SGHAT and CDR2 FQDESV (reference sequence). V lost 6 bases and J lost 7; bases outside the gene matches: 13. The CDR3 loop is CASRGIQGELDEAFF. As DNA, the CDR3 is TGTGCCAGCAGAGGAATACAGGGGGAATTGGATGAAGCTTTCTTT.

The gene calls are TRBV6-5 and TRBJ1-2, with unresolved D. V was shortened by 2 bases and J by 8 bases, with 9 bases between the two germline ends. Looked up from germline, CDR1 is MNHEY and CDR2 is SVGAGI. The CDR3 extends over 12 amino acids. CDR3 coding DNA: TGTGCCAGCAGTTACACGGACGGAGGCTACACCTTC. This codes for CASSYTDGGYTF.

The chain links TRBV4-3 to TRBJ1-4, with 8 nucleotides matching TRBD1. The CDR3 contains 16 residues. CDR1 is LGHNA, CDR2 YSLEER, per germline. The J segment lost 8 bases and the V segment lost 0 bases, leaving 8 bases of the junction unmatched. Written as DNA, the CDR3 is TGCGCCAGCAGCCAAGATCTAACCAGGGGGCACGAAAAACTGTTTTTT. Protein sequence: CASSQDLTRGHEKLFF.

The V and J genes are TRBV7-9 and TRBJ1-5, with TRBD1 as a possible D gene (5 bases). The CDR3 is 17 amino acids. The V gene's germline CDR1 is SEHNR and CDR2 FQNEAQ (reference sequence). Trimming cost V 3 bases and J 4 bases, with 19 bases left between them. Written as DNA, the CDR3 is TGTGCCAGCAGCTTGGGGGGTAGAGGAGACGGAAATCAGCCCCAGCATTTT. Encoded protein: CASSLGGRGDGNQPQHF.

This clonotype was observed a single time. V is TRBV13 and J is TRBJ2-3, with D perhaps given as TRBD1 or TRBD2 (5 bases each). This CDR3 comprises 16 residues. V lost 5 bases to trimming and J lost 2 bases, with 17 bases between them. Germline CDR1 PRHDT, CDR2 FYEKMQ (reference sequence). CDR3: CASSPLGAWDTDTQYF. The CDR3 nucleotides read TGTGCCAGCAGCCCTCTCGGGGCATGGGACACAGATACGCAGTATTTT.

The chain links TRBV7-9 to TRBJ2-7; D perhaps matches TRBD2 (5 bases). Germline CDR1 is SEHNR and CDR2 is FQNEAQ (reference sequence). V shed 5 bases and J shed 3 bases, with 8 bases lying between them. The CDR3 loop spans 12 amino acids. This CDR3 reads CASSLRDYEQYF. CDR3 DNA sequence: TGTGCCAGCAGCCTCCGGGACTACGAGCAGTACTTC.

This chain connects TRBV12-3 or TRBV12-4 to TRBJ1-1; the D is unclear. The V gene lost 5 bases and the J gene lost 0 bases, with 10 bases spanning the gap. This CDR3 has 14 amino acids. The CDR3 DNA reads as TGTGCCAGCAGTCTGGAGGCTGTGAACACTGAAGCTTTCTTT. This encodes CASSLEAVNTEAFF.

The V gene is TRBV7-2, the J gene TRBJ2-2, with D uncertain. The CDR3 consists of 13 residues. Germline CDR1 reads SGHTA; CDR2 reads FQGNSA. V shed 3 bases and J shed 3 bases, with 5 bases lying between them. CDR3 sequence: CASSFLYTGELFF. In DNA, the CDR3 is TGTGCCAGCAGCTTTTTGTACACCGGGGAGCTGTTTTTT.